The subject of this entry is one T cell receptor beta chain. Its matching antigen is unknown. The data belong to a study of cytomegalovirus exposure and HLA in healthy donors. Overall study: Of all 400 or so donors who were genotyped, about 84% belonged to the Caucasian-associated ancestry cluster.

Each donor was healthy, and each was a bone marrow donor. Researchers ran the PCR with 60 Vbeta and 13 Jbeta primers. Repertoires were generated with immunoSEQ multiplex PCR, while TCRdb's copy carries only in-frame clones and drops some. Of about 140,000 clones in the sample, roughly 73% were seen once. V was clipped by 6 bases and J by 0 bases, with 12 bases between them. The CDR3 sequence is 14 residues long. The V gene's germline CDR1 is MNHEY and CDR2 SVGAGI. Study-wide results and limits: In a later analysis, productive TCRs from donors in an Asian-associated ancestry cluster reportedly carried fewer N-insertions than the cohort mean.

Sequencing was done on a sample of PBMCs. This clonotype originated in a man aged 40-49 years in good health and CMV-seronegative. This chain links TRBV6-5 with TRBJ2-7, with TRBD1 as a possible D gene (6 bases). CDR3 region: CASSRTVLSYEQYF. The CDR3 DNA sequence: TGTGCCAGCAGCCGGACAGTACTCTCCTACGAGCAGTACTTC.